This TCR beta chain was retrieved from a study of identifying expanded T cells in peripheral blood. Sequenced by immunoSEQ multiplex PCR; TCRdb stores in-frame clones only, minus some. The sample lists roughly 63,000 clones, over 75% seen once, with about a fifth in the top ten. The CDR3 sequence is 15 residues long. Germline V gene lookup returns CDR1 SGHTA and CDR2 FQGNSA. The ends were cut back, 5 bases at V and 2 bases at J, with 15 bases in the middle. Sequenced input: blood. The receptor was isolated from a person aged 18-70 years in good health. The chain has TRBV7-2 and TRBJ2-5; tentative D call: TRBD1 (6 bases). The CDR3 DNA follows: TGTGCCAGCAGCGCACAATGGGGGCCACAAGAGACCCAGTACTTC. The encoded protein is CASSAQWGPQETQYF.